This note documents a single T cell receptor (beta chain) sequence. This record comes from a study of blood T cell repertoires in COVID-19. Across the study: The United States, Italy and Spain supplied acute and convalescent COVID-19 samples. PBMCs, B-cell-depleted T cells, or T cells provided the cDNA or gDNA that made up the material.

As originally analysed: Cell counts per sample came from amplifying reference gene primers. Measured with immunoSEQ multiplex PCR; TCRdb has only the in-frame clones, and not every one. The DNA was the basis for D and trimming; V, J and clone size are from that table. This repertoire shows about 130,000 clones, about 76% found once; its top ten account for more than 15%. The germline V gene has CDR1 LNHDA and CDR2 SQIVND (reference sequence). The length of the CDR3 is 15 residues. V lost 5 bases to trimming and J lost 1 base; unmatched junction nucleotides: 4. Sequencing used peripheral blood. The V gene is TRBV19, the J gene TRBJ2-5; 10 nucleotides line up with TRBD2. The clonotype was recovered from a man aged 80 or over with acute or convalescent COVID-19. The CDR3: CASSLERGGQETQYF. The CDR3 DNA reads TGTGCCAGTAGTCTGGAGCGGGGGGGCCAAGAGACCCAGTACTTC.